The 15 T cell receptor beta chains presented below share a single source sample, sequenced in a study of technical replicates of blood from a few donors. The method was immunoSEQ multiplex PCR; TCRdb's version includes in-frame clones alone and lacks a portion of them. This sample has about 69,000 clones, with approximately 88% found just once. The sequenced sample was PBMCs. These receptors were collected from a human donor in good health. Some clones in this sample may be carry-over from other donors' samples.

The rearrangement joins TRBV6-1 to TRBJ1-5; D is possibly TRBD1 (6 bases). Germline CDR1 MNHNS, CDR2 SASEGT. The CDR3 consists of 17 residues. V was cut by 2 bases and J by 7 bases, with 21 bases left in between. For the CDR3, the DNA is TGTGCCAGCAGTGAAAGAGCGGGACAAGCAAGTTCCCAGCCCCAGCATTTT. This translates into CASSERAGQASSQPQHF.

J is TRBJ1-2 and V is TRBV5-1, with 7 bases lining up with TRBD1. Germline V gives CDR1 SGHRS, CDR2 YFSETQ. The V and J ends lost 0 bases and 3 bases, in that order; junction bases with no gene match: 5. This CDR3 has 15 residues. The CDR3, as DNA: TGCGCCAGCAGCTTGGATGCAGGGGGGTACTATGGCTACACCTTC. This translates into CASSLDAGGYYGYTF.

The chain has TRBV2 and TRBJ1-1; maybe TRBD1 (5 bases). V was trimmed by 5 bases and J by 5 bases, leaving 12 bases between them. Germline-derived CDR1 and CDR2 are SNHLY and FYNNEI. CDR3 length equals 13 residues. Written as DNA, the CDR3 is TGTGCCAGCAGTTATGGGGCGGGGACTGAAGCTTTCTTT. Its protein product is CASSYGAGTEAFF.

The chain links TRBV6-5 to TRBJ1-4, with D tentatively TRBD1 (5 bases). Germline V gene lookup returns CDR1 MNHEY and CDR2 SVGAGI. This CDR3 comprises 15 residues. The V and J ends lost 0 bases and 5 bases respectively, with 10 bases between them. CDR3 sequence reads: CASSYSGRVNEKLFF. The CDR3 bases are TGTGCCAGCAGTTACTCGGGCAGGGTGAATGAAAAACTGTTTTTT.

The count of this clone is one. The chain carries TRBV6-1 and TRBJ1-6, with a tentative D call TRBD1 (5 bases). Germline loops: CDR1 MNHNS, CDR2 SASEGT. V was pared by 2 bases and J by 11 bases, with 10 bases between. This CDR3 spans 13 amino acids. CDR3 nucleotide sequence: TGTGCCAGCAGTGAACAGGGAGGTCCACCCCTCCACTTT. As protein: CASSEQGGPPLHF.

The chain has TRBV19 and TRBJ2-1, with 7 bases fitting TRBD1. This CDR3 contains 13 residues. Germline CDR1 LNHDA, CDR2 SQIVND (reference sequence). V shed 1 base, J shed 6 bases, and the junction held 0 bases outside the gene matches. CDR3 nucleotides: TGTGCCAGTAGTATAGGACAGGGCAATGAGCAGTTCTTC. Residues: CASSIGQGNEQFF. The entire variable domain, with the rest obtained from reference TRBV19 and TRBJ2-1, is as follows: DGGITQSPKYLFRKEGQNVTLSCEQNLNHDAMYWYRQDPGQGLRLIYYSQIVNDFQKGDIAEGYSVSREKKESFPLTVTSAQKNPTAFYLCASSIGQGNEQFFGPGTRLTVL.

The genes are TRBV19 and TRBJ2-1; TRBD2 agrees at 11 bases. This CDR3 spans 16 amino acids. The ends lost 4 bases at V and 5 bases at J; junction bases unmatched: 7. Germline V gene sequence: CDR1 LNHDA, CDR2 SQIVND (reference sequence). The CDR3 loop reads CASSRAGTSGHNEQFF. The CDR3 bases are TGTGCCAGTAGTAGGGCCGGGACTAGCGGACACAATGAGCAGTTCTTC. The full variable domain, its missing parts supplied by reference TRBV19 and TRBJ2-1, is DGGITQSPKYLFRKEGQNVTLSCEQNLNHDAMYWYRQDPGQGLRLIYYSQIVNDFQKGDIAEGYSVSREKKESFPLTVTSAQKNPTAFYLCASSRAGTSGHNEQFFGPGTRLTVL.

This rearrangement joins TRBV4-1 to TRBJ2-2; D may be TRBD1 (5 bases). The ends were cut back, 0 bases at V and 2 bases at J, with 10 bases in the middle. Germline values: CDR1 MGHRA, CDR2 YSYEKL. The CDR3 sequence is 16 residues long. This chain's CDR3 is CASSQDNRINTGELFF. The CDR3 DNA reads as TGCGCCAGCAGCCAAGATAACAGGATAAACACCGGGGAGCTGTTTTTT.

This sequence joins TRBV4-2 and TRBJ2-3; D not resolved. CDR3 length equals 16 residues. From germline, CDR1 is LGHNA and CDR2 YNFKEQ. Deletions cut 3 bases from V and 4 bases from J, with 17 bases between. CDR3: CASSHKLAGSADTQYF. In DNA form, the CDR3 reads TGTGCCAGCAGCCACAAATTAGCCGGTAGTGCAGATACGCAGTATTTT.

The CDR3 loop reads CASSFRGSSHEQYF. CDR3 coding DNA: TGTGCCAGCAGTTTCCGCGGGAGTTCCCACGAGCAGTACTTC. The chain has TRBV27 and TRBJ2-7; 7 nucleotides line up with TRBD2. Germline values: CDR1 MNHEY, CDR2 SMNVEV (reference sequence). Losses at the gene ends were 3 bases for V and 5 bases for J; bases not matched to a gene: 7. This CDR3 region has 14 residues.

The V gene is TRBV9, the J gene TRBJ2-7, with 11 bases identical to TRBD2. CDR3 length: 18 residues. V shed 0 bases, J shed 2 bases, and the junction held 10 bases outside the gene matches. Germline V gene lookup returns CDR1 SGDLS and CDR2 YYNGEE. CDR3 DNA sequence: TGTGCCAGCAGCGTAGACCCGGGGCTAGCGGGGGGCACCTACGAGCAGTACTTC. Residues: CASSVDPGLAGGTYEQYF.

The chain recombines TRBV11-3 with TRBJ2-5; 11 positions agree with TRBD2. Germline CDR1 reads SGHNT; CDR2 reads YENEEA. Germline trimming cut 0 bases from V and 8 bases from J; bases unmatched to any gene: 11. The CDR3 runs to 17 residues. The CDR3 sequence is CASSLDSLAGASETQYF. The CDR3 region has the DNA TGTGCCAGCAGCTTAGATTCACTAGCGGGGGCCTCGGAAACCCAGTACTTC.

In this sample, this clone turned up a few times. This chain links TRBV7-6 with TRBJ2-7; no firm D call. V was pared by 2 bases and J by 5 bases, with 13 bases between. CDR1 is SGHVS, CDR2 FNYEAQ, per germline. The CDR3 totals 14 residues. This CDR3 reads CASSLNPTGDEQYF. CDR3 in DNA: TGTGCCAGCAGCTTAAACCCAACGGGTGACGAGCAGTACTTC.

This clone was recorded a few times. This chain's CDR3 is CASSLDRFGGDATFF. Here the CDR3 DNA reads TGTGCCAGCAGTCTAGACAGGTTTGGAGGCGATGCGACTTTCTTT. The J gene is TRBJ1-1, the V gene TRBV14; D perhaps matches TRBD1 (6 bases). Trimming shortened V by 6 bases and J by 12 bases, and 26 bases separated the two germline ends. Per germline, CDR1 SGHDN and CDR2 FVKESK. The CDR3 totals 15 residues.

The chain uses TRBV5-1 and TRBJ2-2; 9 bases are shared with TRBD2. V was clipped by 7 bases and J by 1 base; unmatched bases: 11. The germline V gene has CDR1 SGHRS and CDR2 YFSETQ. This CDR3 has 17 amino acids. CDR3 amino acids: CASRQIRSGGNTGELFF. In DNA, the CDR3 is TGCGCCAGCCGTCAGATCCGTAGCGGGGGGAACACCGGGGAGCTGTTTTTT.